A single sample is the source of the 13 T cell receptor beta chains below, sequenced in a study of cytomegalovirus exposure and HLA in healthy donors. In the PCR, 60 Vbeta and 13 Jbeta primers were used. The data were produced by immunoSEQ multiplex PCR, yet TCRdb's version contains in-frame clones alone and is incomplete. Found here are some 76,000 clones, roughly two thirds of them singletons; the top ten hold just under 5%. Sequences were obtained from PBMCs. The receptors come from a man between 60 and 75 years old in good health and CMV-seropositive.

This clone was observed a single time. The chain joins TRBV9 to TRBJ2-1; 9 positions match TRBD2. Germline V CDR1 and CDR2: SGDLS, YYNGEE. This CDR3 contains 16 residues. Trimming removed 0 bases from V and 3 bases from J; junction bases left unmatched: 4. CDR3 residues: CASSVAPSGNYNEQFF. CDR3 nucleotides: TGTGCCAGCAGCGTAGCGCCTAGCGGGAACTACAATGAGCAGTTCTTC.

V usage is TRBV30 and J usage is TRBJ1-2, with D perhaps matching TRBD1 (6 bases). Germline lookup yields CDR1 GTSNPN and CDR2 SVGIG (reference sequence). The CDR3 length is 12 residues. V lost 3 bases and J 5 bases, leaving 10 bases between the germline ends. CDR3: CAWRNREYGYTF. The CDR3 nucleotides read TGTGCCTGGAGAAACAGGGAATATGGCTACACCTTC.

This clone was seen only once. V and J are TRBV6-5 and TRBJ2-7, with a possible D match to TRBD1 (5 bases). CDR1 and CDR2 (germline): MNHEY, SVGAGI. Trimming left V 5 bases short and J 2 bases short, with 10 bases between. The CDR3 contains 13 residues. The CDR3 nucleotides are TGTGCCAGCAGTGCCGACAGAGCCTACGAGCAGTACTTC. Its translation is CASSADRAYEQYF.

Here the CDR3 DNA reads TGTGCCAGCAGCTTATATGCCCTAGCGGGCACAGATACGCAGTATTTT. Translated: CASSLYALAGTDTQYF. This chain links TRBV7-2 with TRBJ2-3, with TRBD2 identical over 7 bases. Germline V lookup: CDR1 SGHTA, CDR2 FQGNSA. The CDR3 is made up of 16 amino acids. V gave up 2 bases and J gave up 1 base; unmatched junction bases: 6.

The V and J genes are TRBV11-2 and TRBJ2-7; possible D gene TRBD2, 6 bases. CDR1 SGHAT and CDR2 FQNNGV come from the germline V gene. The CDR3 is made up of 14 amino acids. With 4 bases removed from V and 7 bases from J, the gap between germline ends came to 17 bases. CDR3 in DNA: TGTGCCAGCAGCTCCGTAGGGACTTCGTTAGAGCAGTACTTC. Protein sequence: CASSSVGTSLEQYF.

V and J are TRBV7-2 and TRBJ2-1; TRBD2 matches at 12 bases. Germline loops: CDR1 SGHTA, CDR2 FQGNSA. The CDR3 is 13 amino acids. The trim removed 8 bases at V and 8 bases at J, leaving 4 bases unmatched. CDR3 in amino acids: CASLAGGGDEQFF. The CDR3 nucleotides read TGTGCCAGCCTAGCGGGGGGGGGCGATGAGCAGTTCTTC.

Points on this clone: A read error may account for a junction end that differs from germline. The sample carries other DNA sequences with the same CDR3. The chain's CDR3 is CASSAFDWDTEAFF. The CDR3, as DNA: TGTGCCAGCAGTGCTTTCGACTGGGACACTGAGGCTTTCTTT. The V gene is TRBV25-1, the J gene TRBJ1-1, with D possibly TRBD1 on 6 matching bases. This CDR3 is 14 amino acids long. Germline assignment: CDR1 MGHDK and CDR2 SYGVNS.

The genes are TRBV30 and TRBJ1-3; D uncertain. Trimming removed 0 bases from V and 2 bases from J, with 8 bases in between. The CDR3 is 14 amino acids. Germline CDR1 reads GTSNPN; CDR2 reads SVGIG (reference sequence). CDR3 sequence reads: CAWSVLAPGNTIYF. CDR3 DNA: TGTGCCTGGAGTGTACTCGCACCTGGAAACACCATATATTTT.

This clone was counted a single time. The chain employs TRBV9 and TRBJ2-2; TRBD1 might be the D (5 bases). Germline values: CDR1 SGDLS, CDR2 YYNGEE. The germline V and J ends were trimmed by 2 bases and 5 bases, with 7 bases remaining between them. CDR3 length: 13 residues. The CDR3, as DNA: TGTGCCAGCAGCGTCCAGGGAACCGGGGAGCTGTTTTTT. This gives the protein CASSVQGTGELFF. Based on the CDR3 plus reference TRBV9 and TRBJ2-2, the full variable domain is DSGVTQTPKHLITATGQRVTLRCSPRSGDLSVYWYQQSLDQGLQFLIQYYNGEERAKGNILERFSAQQFPDLHSELNLSSLELGDSALYFCASSVQGTGELFFGEGSRLTVL.

The chain joins TRBV7-8 to TRBJ1-1, with D maybe TRBD1 (5 bases). CDR1 SGHVS and CDR2 FQNEAQ come from the germline V gene. This CDR3 is 15 amino acids long. V lost 3 bases and J 6 bases, leaving 17 bases between the germline ends. The CDR3 nucleotides read TGTGCCAGCAGCTTCGAAGACAGCCTAAGGTCTGAAGCTTTCTTT. Translated, it gives CASSFEDSLRSEAFF.

The chain couples TRBV11-2 to TRBJ2-5, with 7 bases matching TRBD1. CDR1 is SGHAT, CDR2 FQNNGV, per germline. V lost 4 bases and J lost 2; bases outside the gene matches: 10. This CDR3 has 16 amino acids. The CDR3 spells CASSSPGRGPQETQYF. CDR3 nucleotide sequence: TGTGCCAGCAGCTCTCCGGGAAGGGGGCCGCAAGAGACCCAGTACTTC.

The chain joins TRBV30 to TRBJ2-7; 7 bases agree with TRBD1. The germline V gene encodes CDR1 GTSNPN and CDR2 SVGIG (reference sequence). This CDR3 is built from 13 residues. J lost 3 bases, V lost 4 bases, and 6 bases had no gene match. In DNA, the CDR3 is TGTGCCTGGAAAGAGGGACAGAACTACGAGCAGTACTTC. Its translation: CAWKEGQNYEQYF. Using reference TRBV30 and TRBJ2-7 for the parts outside the CDR3, the full variable domain is SQTIHQWPATLVQPVGSPLSLECTVEGTSNPNLYWYRQAAGRGLQLLFYSVGIGQISSEVPQNLSASRPQDRQFILSSKKLLLSDSGFYLCAWKEGQNYEQYFGPGTRLTVT.

A few counts support this clone. The J gene is TRBJ2-7, the V gene TRBV18, with 7 bases matching TRBD2. Germline V CDR1 and CDR2: KGHSH, LQKENI. V shed 6 bases and J 2 bases; nucleotides not matched to a gene: 4. The CDR3 extends over 13 amino acids. CDR3 nucleotide sequence: TGTGCCAGCTCTCTCGGGACTACCTACGAGCAGTACTTC. Protein sequence: CASSLGTTYEQYF.